The T cell receptor (beta chain) under discussion was sequenced for a study of regulatory T cells in long-lasting Graves disease. Study observations and caveats: The TCR repertoire of persistent Graves' patients was less diverse than that of newly diagnosed ones. A limited number of samples was an acknowledged limitation.

V gave up 0 bases and J gave up 0 bases, with 10 bases separating them. Germline-derived CDR1 and CDR2 are SGDLS and YYNGEE. This CDR3 contains 15 residues. Specified time point: newly diagnosed GD, antithyroid drugs for less than 3 months. RNA extracted from PBMCs served as the sequencing template. Comment on this clonotype: Its antigen is not known.

Arm-PCR with iRepertoire HTBI primers amplified the CDR3 regions for these TCR beta libraries. TCRdb re-derived calls from the multiplex PCR reads in MiXCR, one entry per CDR3 protein. The sample carries approximately 540,000 distinct CDR3 sequences, about 12% recorded once. This sample was shared with a second study, whose subject was T cells in Graves' hyperthyroidism and ophthalmopathy. That work states: Lactation, pregnancy, other autoimmune disease or uncontrolled infection led to exclusion of patients. From stable hyperthyroidism, ophthalmopathy was separated by a 13 V-J model.

The V call is TRBV9, the J call TRBJ2-7; D remains unclear. This TCR came from a woman in her 30s with Graves disease. The sample was peripheral blood mononuclear cells (PBMCs), taken at new diagnosis, from a patient treated with antithyroid drugs. CDR3 sequence (DNA): TGTGCCAGCAGCGTAGGTGCAGGTTACTCCTACGAGCAGTACTTC. It encodes CASSVGAGYSYEQYF.